Below, 20 T cell receptor beta chains from the same sample are listed, as sequenced in a study of control samples from healthy donors and cancer patients (TCRdb year 2020). Library creation used the immunoSEQ multiplex PCR assay. TCRdb holds this immuneACCESS table with in-frame rearrangements only. Some clones are missing; in checked studies, unresolved V genes explain under half, and the rest has no known cause. The sample data list under 150,000 clones, and more than 90% of these were observed just once. The ten largest account for about 10% of the sample. The sequenced material came from blood. The receptors here all came from a man younger than 45 in good health.

This chain connects TRBV3-1 (or the pseudogene TRBV3-2) to TRBJ2-7; the match to TRBD2 covers 11 bases. CDR1 and CDR2 (germline): LGHDT, YNNKEL (reference sequence). The trim removed 5 bases at V and 3 bases at J, leaving 12 bases unmatched. The CDR3 runs to 17 residues. The CDR3 DNA sequence: TGTGCCAGCAGCTTAAGAGTAGCGGGAGGGTCGAACTACGAGCAGTACTTC. It codes for CASSLRVAGGSNYEQYF.

Written as DNA, the CDR3 is TGTGCCTGGAGCCTGGGAGGGCAAGTCACAGATACGCAGTATTTT. Its translation is CAWSLGGQVTDTQYF. This chain joins TRBV30 and TRBJ2-3, with 7 bases fitting TRBD2. The CDR3 extends over 15 amino acids. CDR1 is GTSNPN and CDR2 is SVGIG in the germline V gene (reference sequence). Losses at the gene ends were 3 bases for V and 2 bases for J; bases not matched to a gene: 8.

The chain joins TRBV11-2 to TRBJ2-1; perhaps TRBD2 as D (6 bases). V lost 5 bases to trimming and J lost 4 bases, with 15 bases between them. The germline CDR1 and CDR2 sequences are SGHAT and FQNNGV. The CDR3 is 15 amino acids. The CDR3 region has the DNA TGTGCCAGCAGCCTTGTGGCGGGACGTTACAATGAGCAGTTCTTC. Translated: CASSLVAGRYNEQFF.

The gene calls are TRBV25-1 and TRBJ1-1; D is ambiguous. This CDR3 comprises 14 residues. V was shortened by 1 base and J by 5 bases, with 11 bases between the two germline ends. Per the germline V gene, CDR1 is MGHDK and CDR2 is SYGVNS. DNA for the CDR3: TGTGCCAGCAGTGAATTTGAGGGCATTACTGAAGCTTTCTTT. This encodes CASSEFEGITEAFF.

The chain combines TRBV7-9 with TRBJ1-3; D is ambiguous. The germline V and J ends were trimmed by 4 bases and 6 bases, with 10 bases remaining between them. The CDR3 covers 13 residues. From germline, CDR1 is SEHNR and CDR2 FQNEAQ (reference sequence). The CDR3, as DNA: TGTGCCAGCAGCTCTTGGTTGGTAAACACCATATATTTT. This gives the protein CASSSWLVNTIYF.

This chain links TRBV10-2 with TRBJ1-1, with 10 bases identical to TRBD1. V shed 6 bases and J 1 base; nucleotides not matched to a gene: 2. The CDR3 runs to 14 residues. Per the germline V gene, CDR1 is WSHSY and CDR2 is SAAADI. CDR3 nucleotide sequence: TGCGCCAGCAGGGGGACAGGGGAGAACACTGAAGCTTTCTTT. Amino acids: CASRGTGENTEAFF.

V and J are TRBV28 and TRBJ2-1; tentative D call: TRBD2 (5 bases). This CDR3 comprises 13 residues. Deletions cut 6 bases from V and 8 bases from J, with 14 bases between. Germline V CDR1 and CDR2: MDHEN, SYDVKM. The CDR3 DNA is TGTGCCAGCAGAGCCACTAGGGTTGATGAGCAGTTCTTC. Translating gives CASRATRVDEQFF.

V usage is TRBV30 and J usage is TRBJ1-1; weak D call: TRBD1 (6 bases). The germline V gene has CDR1 GTSNPN and CDR2 SVGIG (reference sequence). V lost 0 bases to trimming and J lost 0 bases, with 14 bases between them. This CDR3 is built from 16 residues. This CDR3 reads CAWSVNRVLMNTEAFF. The DNA for the CDR3 is TGTGCCTGGAGTGTAAACAGGGTCCTCATGAACACTGAAGCTTTCTTT.

The V and J genes are TRBV7-9 and TRBJ2-7; D assignment may be TRBD1 or TRBD2 (6 bases each). The CDR3 runs 13 residues. Germline values: CDR1 SEHNR, CDR2 FQNEAQ (reference sequence). V dropped 4 bases and J dropped 6 bases, with 13 bases sitting between them. This CDR3 reads CASSSRGQGEQYF. The CDR3 bases are TGTGCCAGCAGCTCCCGGGGGCAGGGCGAGCAGTACTTC.

The chain joins TRBV15 to TRBJ2-1; 10 bases line up with TRBD2. With V trimmed by 0 bases and J by 7 bases, 6 bases remained unmatched. The germline gives CDR1 LNHNV, CDR2 YYDKDF (reference sequence). The CDR3 covers 16 residues. CDR3 sequence: CATSRESTSGPNEQFF. DNA of the CDR3: TGTGCCACCAGCAGAGAGTCGACTAGCGGGCCTAATGAGCAGTTCTTC.

This clone occurred once. V usage is TRBV5-1 and J usage is TRBJ1-6; 8 bases are a match to TRBD1. The CDR3 has 14 residues. Germline values: CDR1 SGHRS, CDR2 YFSETQ. The J segment lost 8 bases and the V segment lost 4 bases, leaving 5 bases of the junction unmatched. Here the CDR3 DNA reads TGCGCCAGCAGCCCGGGACAGGAGGATTCACCCCTCCACTTT. Amino acids: CASSPGQEDSPLHF. Together with reference TRBV5-1 and TRBJ1-6, the CDR3 gives the full variable domain: KAGVTQTPRYLIKTRGQQVTLSCSPISGHRSVSWYQQTPGQGLQFLFEYFSETQRNKGNFPGRFSGRQFSNSRSEMNVSTLELGDSALYLCASSPGQEDSPLHFGNGTRLTVT.

The CDR3 loop is CASSHFLAGESQETQYF. CDR3 bases: TGTGCCAGCAGCCATTTCCTCGCGGGAGAGTCCCAAGAGACCCAGTACTTC. The V gene is TRBV14, the J gene TRBJ2-5; TRBD2 matches at 7 bases. V lost 3 bases to trimming and J lost 1 base; unmatched junction nucleotides: 11. This CDR3 region has 17 residues. Germline V gene sequence: CDR1 SGHDN, CDR2 FVKESK.

CDR3: CSVGTGFGDQPQHF. The CDR3 region has the DNA TGCAGCGTGGGGACAGGGTTTGGTGATCAGCCCCAGCATTTT. The rearrangement links TRBV29-1 to TRBJ1-5; TRBD1 agrees at 9 bases. The CDR3 loop spans 14 amino acids. CDR1 SQVTM and CDR2 ANQGSEA come from the germline V gene. Trimming at V came to 6 bases and at J to 5 bases, leaving 8 bases not matched to a gene.

V and J are TRBV5-8 and TRBJ2-7, with TRBD2 identical over 11 bases. Germline CDR1 and CDR2: SGHTS and YDEGEE. V shed 0 bases and J 0 bases; nucleotides not matched to a gene: 5. This CDR3 is 17 amino acids long. The CDR3 nucleotides read TGTGCCAGCAGCTTGGTTCGACTAGCGGGGAGCTCCTACGAGCAGTACTTC. Protein product: CASSLVRLAGSSYEQYF.

In nucleotides, the CDR3 is TGTGCCAGCAGTCAGACGTGGGACACCACCTACGAGCAGTACTTC. It specifies CASSQTWDTTYEQYF. This chain connects TRBV6-5 to TRBJ2-7; possible D gene TRBD1, 6 bases. The V end was cut by 5 bases, the J end by 2 bases, with 16 bases between. This CDR3 comprises 15 residues. Germline V gene data show CDR1 as MNHEY and CDR2 as SVGAGI.

The chain employs TRBV6-5 and TRBJ2-3, with 8 nucleotides matching TRBD1. Looked up from germline, CDR1 is MNHEY and CDR2 is SVGAGI. The CDR3 length is 13 residues. CDR3 protein: CAYSQGQADTQYF. For the CDR3, the DNA is TGTGCTTATTCCCAGGGACAGGCAGATACGCAGTATTTT.

This chain connects TRBV11-2 to TRBJ2-2, with D perhaps TRBD2 (5 bases). The CDR3 contains 17 residues. The V end was cut by 4 bases, the J end by 7 bases, with 22 bases between. Germline CDR1 reads SGHAT; CDR2 reads FQNNGV. The CDR3 nucleotides are TGTGCCAGCAGCTGGAGGTCGGGGTACCGTCTTAACGGGGAGCTGTTTTTT. Translation: CASSWRSGYRLNGELFF.

This clone occurred once. This rearrangement joins TRBV18 to TRBJ2-1; 7 positions agree with TRBD1. V gave up 1 base and J gave up 5 bases; unmatched junction bases: 5. This CDR3 contains 15 residues. Germline V gene data show CDR1 as KGHSH and CDR2 as LQKENI. CDR3 in amino acids: CASSPLDRKNNEQFF. The CDR3 DNA reads TGTGCCAGCTCACCACTGGACAGGAAAAACAATGAGCAGTTCTTC. The full variable domain, in which reference TRBV18 and TRBJ2-1 provide the parts outside the CDR3, is NAGVMQNPRHLVRRRGQEARLRCSPMKGHSHVYWYRQLPEEGLKFMVYLQKENIIDESGMPKERFSAEFPKEGPSILRIQQVVRGDSAAYFCASSPLDRKNNEQFFGPGTRLTVL.

The chain recombines TRBV28 with TRBJ2-4; possible D gene TRBD1, 7 bases. The CDR3 runs 14 residues. Trimming removed 5 bases at V and 8 bases at J, with 16 bases between. Germline lookup yields CDR1 MDHEN and CDR2 SYDVKM. CDR3 amino acids: CASSGGTAIYIQYF. CDR3 DNA: TGTGCCAGCAGTGGGGGGACAGCTATCTACATTCAGTACTTC.

This clone occurred once. The chain combines TRBV6-2 or TRBV6-3 with TRBJ2-5; no clear D. Trimming left V 2 bases short and J 5 bases short, with 12 bases between. In germline, CDR1 is MNHEY, CDR2 SVGEGT. The length of the CDR3 is 14 residues. CDR3 region: CASSYSAVIETQYF. In DNA, the CDR3 is TGTGCCAGCAGTTACAGCGCGGTTATTGAGACCCAGTACTTC.